Each of the 17 T cell receptor beta chains below was sequenced from the same sample in a study of PD-L1 blockade in urothelial cancer. TCRdb keeps only in-frame clones here, not all; method: immunoSEQ multiplex PCR. This table holds some 45,000 clones, approximately 90% found once. Indicated time point: pretreatment peripheral blood. This sample comprised PBMCs, obtained around atezolizumab (anti-PD-L1) treatment. All receptors derive from a donor aged 40 or over with urothelial cancer.

J is TRBJ2-5 and V is TRBV18; possibly TRBD2 for D (5 bases). The CDR3 runs 15 residues. Trimming left V 0 bases short and J 5 bases short, with 13 bases between. Germline-derived CDR1 and CDR2 are KGHSH and LQKENI. This chain's CDR3 is CASSPPTGFGETQYF. As DNA, the CDR3 is TGTGCCAGCTCACCACCGACGGGGTTTGGGGAGACCCAGTACTTC.

V and J are TRBV16 and TRBJ2-5; possible D gene TRBD2, 5 bases. The germline V gene encodes CDR1 KGHSY and CDR2 FQNENV. CDR3 size: 14 residues. The ends were cut back, 6 bases at V and 1 base at J, with 12 bases in the middle. The DNA of the CDR3 is TGTGCCAGCAGAACCGGACGGGGCCAAGAGACCCAGTACTTC. It specifies CASRTGRGQETQYF.

The chain joins TRBV5-1 to TRBJ2-7, with 9 bases matching TRBD1. The junction had 9 bases not matched to a gene; V was cut back by 4 bases and J by 1 base. The CDR3 spans 16 residues. Germline V gene sequence: CDR1 SGHRS, CDR2 YFSETQ. CDR3 bases: TGCGCCAGCAGCCCAAGGACAGGGGAATTTTCCTACGAGCAGTACTTC. It yields the protein CASSPRTGEFSYEQYF.

This clone was found once. The V and J genes are TRBV7-2 and TRBJ2-7; D gene ambiguous. CDR3 size: 15 residues. CDR1 and CDR2 (germline): SGHTA, FQGNSA. V was cut by 4 bases and J by 2 bases, with 15 bases left in between. The CDR3 region has the DNA TGTGCCAGCAGCTCGCTGGCGGTGTGGCCCTACGAGCAGTACTTC. Its translation: CASSSLAVWPYEQYF.

CDR3 sequence: CASSGPSLAGNSYEQYF. The CDR3 nucleotides are TGTGCCAGTAGTGGTCCCTCGCTAGCGGGAAACTCCTACGAGCAGTACTTC. This chain joins TRBV19 and TRBJ2-7, with TRBD2 matching over 9 bases. With 5 bases clipped from V and 0 bases from J, the junction kept 11 bases outside the gene matches. The CDR3 length is 17 residues. CDR1 LNHDA and CDR2 SQIVND come from the germline V gene (reference sequence).

The genes are TRBV29-1 and TRBJ2-5, with 7 nucleotides matching TRBD2. This CDR3 comprises 14 residues. Germline V lookup: CDR1 SQVTM, CDR2 ANQGSEA. Trimming removed 4 bases from V and 5 bases from J; junction bases left unmatched: 10. The CDR3 DNA reads as TGCAGCGTTGTCCCCTCCCGGGGAGGGGAGACCCAGTACTTC. As protein: CSVVPSRGGETQYF. Variable domain in full (rest from reference TRBV29-1 and TRBJ2-5): SAVISQKPSRDICQRGTSLTIQCQVDSQVTMMFWYRQQPGQSLTLIATANQGSEATYESGFVIDKFPISRPNLTFSTLTVSNMSPEDSSIYLCSVVPSRGGETQYFGPGTRLLVL.

The chain recombines TRBV28 with TRBJ1-2, with a tentative D call TRBD1 (6 bases). Trimming cost V 10 bases and J 3 bases, with 12 bases left between them. CDR1 and CDR2 (germline): MDHEN, SYDVKM. The CDR3 extends over 12 amino acids. The CDR3: CATATGYYGYTF. The CDR3 bases are TGTGCCACCGCGACAGGTTACTATGGCTACACCTTC.

The chain uses TRBV7-3 and TRBJ2-2, with 9 bases identical to TRBD2. V was pared by 5 bases and J by 6 bases, with 10 bases of the junction left unmatched. Germline V CDR1 and CDR2: SGHTA, FQGTGA. This CDR3 comprises 16 residues. The CDR3 coding sequence is TGTGCCAGCAGCCTAAATAGCGGGAGTGTTTCCGGGGAGCTGTTTTTT. Translating it yields CASSLNSGSVSGELFF.

J is TRBJ2-7 and V is TRBV7-8; 7 bases line up with TRBD2. V was pared by 1 base and J by 2 bases, with 5 bases of the junction left unmatched. Germline CDR1 is SGHVS and CDR2 is FQNEAQ. The CDR3 extends over 15 amino acids. CDR3 in amino acids: CASSLGGGPTYEQYF. The CDR3 DNA follows: TGTGCCAGCAGCTTAGGGGGAGGGCCCACCTACGAGCAGTACTTC.

The chain uses TRBV28 and TRBJ1-2; a weak D match, TRBD1 (6 bases). Trimming took off 10 bases at V and 6 bases at J, with 21 bases between the two ends. The CDR3 extends over 14 amino acids. Per the germline V gene, CDR1 is MDHEN and CDR2 is SYDVKM. The DNA for the CDR3 is TGTGCCACCCACCTCCTGACAGGTGCCCATGGCTACACCTTC. Protein sequence: CATHLLTGAHGYTF.

This clone was counted only a few times. The J gene is TRBJ2-7, the V gene TRBV28; TRBD2 aligns across 8 bases. The V gene end was trimmed by 6 bases and the J gene end by 9 bases; junction bases not matched to a gene: 13. Germline V CDR1 and CDR2: MDHEN, SYDVKM. This CDR3 comprises 14 residues. This CDR3 is CASSTPGGRGVQYF. For the CDR3, the DNA is TGTGCCAGCAGCACCCCCGGGGGGCGGGGGGTGCAGTACTTC.

The rearrangement links TRBV7-9 to TRBJ1-4, with D maybe TRBD1 (5 bases). CDR1 is SEHNR, CDR2 FQNEAQ, per germline (reference sequence). V shed 9 bases and J shed 6 bases, with 14 bases lying between them. The CDR3 runs to 13 residues. The CDR3 nucleotides read TGTGCCAGTTCAGGGCGGATGGATGAAAAACTGTTTTTT. This sequence encodes CASSGRMDEKLFF.

This chain links TRBV14 with TRBJ2-3; 13 bases line up with TRBD2. Trimming removed 4 bases from V and 4 bases from J; junction bases left unmatched: 5. This CDR3 is built from 16 residues. CDR1 and CDR2 from the germline V gene are SGHDN and FVKESK. The DNA for the CDR3 is TGTGCCAGCAGCCTTCCCACTAGCGGGGGGGCAGATACGCAGTATTTT. Translated, it gives CASSLPTSGGADTQYF. Complete variable domain (other parts from reference TRBV14 and TRBJ2-3): EAGVTQFPSHSVIEKGQTVTLRCDPISGHDNLYWYRRVMGKEIKFLLHFVKESKQDESGMPNNRFLAERTGGTYSTLKVQPAELEDSGVYFCASSLPTSGGADTQYFGPGTRLTVL.

The chain uses TRBV18 and TRBJ2-7; 9 bases line up with TRBD2. There are 14 residues in the CDR3. V dropped 6 bases and J dropped 3; count of bases not matched to a gene: 6. Germline V gives CDR1 KGHSH, CDR2 LQKENI. CDR3 nucleotide sequence: TGTGCCAGCTCTTTCGGGACTAGCTTCTACGAGCAGTACTTC. Translating it yields CASSFGTSFYEQYF.

The chain carries TRBV7-8 and TRBJ1-2, with no clear D. Germline loops: CDR1 SGHVS, CDR2 FQNEAQ. With 8 bases removed from V and 4 bases from J, the gap between germline ends came to 17 bases. The CDR3 has 14 amino acids. CDR3: CASAPTRVSYGYTF. The DNA of the CDR3 is TGTGCCAGCGCCCCTACTAGGGTCTCCTATGGCTACACCTTC.

The genes are TRBV5-8 and TRBJ2-1, with 8 positions matching TRBD2. The V gene's germline CDR1 is SGHTS and CDR2 YDEGEE. This CDR3 is built from 12 residues. J lost 12 bases, V lost 4 bases, and 6 bases had no gene match. DNA of the CDR3: TGTGCCAGCAGCCCCGGGCGGGGGGTGCAGTTCTTC. It encodes CASSPGRGVQFF.

This sequence joins TRBV7-8 and TRBJ1-2, with TRBD1 identical over 8 bases. The V gene end was trimmed by 5 bases and the J gene end by 7 bases; junction bases not matched to a gene: 15. The CDR3 length is 16 residues. Germline CDR1 reads SGHVS; CDR2 reads FQNEAQ. The CDR3 sequence: CASSRDRSDRLGGYTF. Written as DNA, the CDR3 is TGTGCCAGCAGCCGGGACAGGAGCGATCGGCTGGGTGGCTACACCTTC.